This paragraph reports one TCR beta chain. The sample originates from a study of blood T cell repertoires in COVID-19. Recruits, aged about 18 to 89 years, lived in 20 to 30 US areas. As originally analysed: Reference gene primer amplification in the assay estimated nucleated cell counts. Clones were read by immunoSEQ multiplex PCR, and TCRdb kept only the in-frame ones, dropping some. The DNA gave D and trimming, while V, J and clone size come from that table. The table includes more than 200,000 clones, about nine tenths detected once. This TCR was recovered from a woman aged 30 to 39 with acute COVID-19. What was sequenced was PBMCs or T cells enriched from blood (not recorded which).

CDR3 in DNA: TGTGCCAGCAGGTTTGGCGGGAGGGCCGACAATGAGCAGTTCTTC. Encoded protein: CASRFGGRADNEQFF. The chain joins TRBV6-6 to TRBJ2-1; 9 bases fit TRBD2. V shed 6 bases, J shed 5 bases, and the junction held 8 bases outside the gene matches. The CDR3 extends over 15 amino acids. Germline CDR1 MNHNY, CDR2 SVGAGI (reference sequence).